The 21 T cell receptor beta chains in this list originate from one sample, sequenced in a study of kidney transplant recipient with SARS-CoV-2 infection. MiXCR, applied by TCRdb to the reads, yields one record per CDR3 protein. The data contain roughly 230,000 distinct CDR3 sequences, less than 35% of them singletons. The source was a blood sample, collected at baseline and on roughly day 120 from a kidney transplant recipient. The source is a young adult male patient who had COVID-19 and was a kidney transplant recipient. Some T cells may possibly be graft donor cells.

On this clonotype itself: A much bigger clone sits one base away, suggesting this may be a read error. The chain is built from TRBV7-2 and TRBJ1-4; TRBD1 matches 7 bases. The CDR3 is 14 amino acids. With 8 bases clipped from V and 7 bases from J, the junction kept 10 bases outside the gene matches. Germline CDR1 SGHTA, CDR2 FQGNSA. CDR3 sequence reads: CASSRGQGLEKLFF. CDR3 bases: TGTGCCAGCTCTAGGGGGCAAGGGCTTGAAAAACTGTTTTTT. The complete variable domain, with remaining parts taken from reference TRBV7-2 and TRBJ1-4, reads GAGVSQSPSNKVTEKGKDVELRCDPISGHTALYWYRQSLGQGLEFLIYFQGNSAPDKSGLPSDRFSAERTGGSVSTLTIQRTQQEDSAVYLCASSRGQGLEKLFFGSGTQLSVL.

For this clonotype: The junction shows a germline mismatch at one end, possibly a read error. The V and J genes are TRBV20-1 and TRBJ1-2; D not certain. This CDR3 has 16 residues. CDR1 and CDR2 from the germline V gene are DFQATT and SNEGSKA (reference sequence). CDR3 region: CSALWRLFRKTYSYTF. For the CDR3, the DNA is TGCAGTGCTTTATGGCGGCTGTTTCGAAAGACCTATAGCTACACCTTC.

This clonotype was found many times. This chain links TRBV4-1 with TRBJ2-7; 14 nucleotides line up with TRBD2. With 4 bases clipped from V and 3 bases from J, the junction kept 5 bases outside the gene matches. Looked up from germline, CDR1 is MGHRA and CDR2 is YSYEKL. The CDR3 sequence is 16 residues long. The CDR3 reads CASSRRTSGRLYEQYF. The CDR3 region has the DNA TGCGCCAGCAGCCGAAGGACTAGCGGGAGGCTCTACGAGCAGTACTTC.

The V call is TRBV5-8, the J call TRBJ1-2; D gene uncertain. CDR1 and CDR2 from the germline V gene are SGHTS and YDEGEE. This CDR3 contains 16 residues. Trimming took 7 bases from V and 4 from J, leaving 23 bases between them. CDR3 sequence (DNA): TGTGCCAGCTATAGGCGTCATCCACGAAAGACCTATGGCTACACCTTC. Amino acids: CASYRRHPRKTYGYTF.

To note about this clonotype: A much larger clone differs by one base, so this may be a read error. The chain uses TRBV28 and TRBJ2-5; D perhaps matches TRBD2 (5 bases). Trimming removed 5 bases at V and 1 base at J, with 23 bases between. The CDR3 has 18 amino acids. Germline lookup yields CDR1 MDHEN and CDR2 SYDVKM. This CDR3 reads CASSHPPTPDLGQETQYF. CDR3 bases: TGTGCCAGCAGTCACCCGCCAACACCGGACTTAGGCCAAGAGACCCAGTACTTC.

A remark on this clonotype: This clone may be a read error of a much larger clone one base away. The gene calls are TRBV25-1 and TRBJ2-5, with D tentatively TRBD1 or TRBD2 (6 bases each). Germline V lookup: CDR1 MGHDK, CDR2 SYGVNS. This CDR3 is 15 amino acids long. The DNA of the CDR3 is TGTGCCGGCAGTGAAATAGGAGGGGGAGAAGAGACCCAGTACTTC. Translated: CAGSEIGGGEETQYF.

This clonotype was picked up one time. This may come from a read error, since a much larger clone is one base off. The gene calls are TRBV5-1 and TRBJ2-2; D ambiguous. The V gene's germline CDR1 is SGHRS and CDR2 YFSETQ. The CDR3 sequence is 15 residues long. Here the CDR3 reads CANSLWSSNTGELFF. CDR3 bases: TGCGCCAACAGCTTGTGGAGCTCGAACACCGGGGAGCTGTTTTTT. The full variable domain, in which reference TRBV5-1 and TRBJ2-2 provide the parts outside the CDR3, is KAGVTQTPRYLIKTRGQQVTLSCSPISGHRSVSWYQQTPGQGLQFLFEYFSETQRNKGNFPGRFSGRQFSNSRSEMNVSTLELGDSALYLCANSLWSSNTGELFFGEGSRLTVL.

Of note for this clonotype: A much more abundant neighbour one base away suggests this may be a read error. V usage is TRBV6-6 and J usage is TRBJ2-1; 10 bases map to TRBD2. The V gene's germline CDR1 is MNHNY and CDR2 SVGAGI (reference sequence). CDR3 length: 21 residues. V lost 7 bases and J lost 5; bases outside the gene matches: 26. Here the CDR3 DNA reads TGTGCCAGCACCCAACTTCCACCAGGGACTAGCGCTGCTAGTTTGGACAATGAGCAGTTCTTC. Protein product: CASTQLPPGTSAASLDNEQFF.

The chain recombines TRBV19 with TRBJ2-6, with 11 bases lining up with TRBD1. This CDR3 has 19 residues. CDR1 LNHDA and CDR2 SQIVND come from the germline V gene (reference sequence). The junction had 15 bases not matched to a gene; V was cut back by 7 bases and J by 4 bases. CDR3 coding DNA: TGTGCCAGTACCCCGGATACCGGGACAGGGGGGGCAGGGGCCAACGTCCTGACTTTC. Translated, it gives CASTPDTGTGGAGANVLTF.

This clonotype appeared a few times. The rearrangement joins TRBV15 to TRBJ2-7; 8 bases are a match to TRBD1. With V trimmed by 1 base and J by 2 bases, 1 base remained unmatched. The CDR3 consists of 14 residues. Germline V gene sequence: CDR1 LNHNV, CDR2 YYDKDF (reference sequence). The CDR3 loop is CATSRGDRPYEQYV. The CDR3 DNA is TGTGCCACCAGCAGAGGGGACAGGCCCTACGAGCAGTACGTC.

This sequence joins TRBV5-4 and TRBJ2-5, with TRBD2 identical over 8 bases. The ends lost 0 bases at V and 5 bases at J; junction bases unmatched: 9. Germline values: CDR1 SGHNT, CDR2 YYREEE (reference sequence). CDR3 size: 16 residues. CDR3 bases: TGTGCCAGCAGCTTGGCCCCCAGCGGGAGCGGGGAGACCCAGTACTTC. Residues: CASSLAPSGSGETQYF.

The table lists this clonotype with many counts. The CDR3 sequence is CASSLGTGSGNQPQHF. CDR3 DNA sequence: TGTGCCAGCAGCTTAGGAACAGGGAGCGGCAATCAGCCCCAGCATTTT. The chain is built from TRBV11-2 and TRBJ1-5; D might be TRBD1 (6 bases). CDR3 length equals 16 residues. V lost 1 base and J 2 bases, leaving 12 bases between the germline ends. Per the germline V gene, CDR1 is SGHAT and CDR2 is FQNNGV.

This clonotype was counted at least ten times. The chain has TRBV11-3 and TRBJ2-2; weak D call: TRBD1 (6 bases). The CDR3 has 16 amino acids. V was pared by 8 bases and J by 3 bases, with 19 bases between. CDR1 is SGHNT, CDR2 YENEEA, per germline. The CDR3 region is CASAERGSLYTGELFF. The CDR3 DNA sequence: TGTGCCAGCGCTGAAAGGGGGTCACTTTACACCGGGGAGCTGTTTTTT.

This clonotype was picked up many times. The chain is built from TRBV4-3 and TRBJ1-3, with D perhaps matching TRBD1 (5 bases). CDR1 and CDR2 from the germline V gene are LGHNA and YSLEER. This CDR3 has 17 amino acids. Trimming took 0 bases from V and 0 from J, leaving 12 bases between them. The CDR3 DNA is TGCGCCAGCAGCCAAGATGCGTGGGACGCCTCTGGAAACACCATATATTTT. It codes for CASSQDAWDASGNTIYF.

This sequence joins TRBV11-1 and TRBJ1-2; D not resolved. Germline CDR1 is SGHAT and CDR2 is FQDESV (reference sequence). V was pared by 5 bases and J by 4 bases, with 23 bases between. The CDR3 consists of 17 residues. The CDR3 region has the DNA TGTGCCAGCAGCCGCGGGAGTAAGGCTGGAAAGACCTATGGCTACACCTTC. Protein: CASSRGSKAGKTYGYTF.

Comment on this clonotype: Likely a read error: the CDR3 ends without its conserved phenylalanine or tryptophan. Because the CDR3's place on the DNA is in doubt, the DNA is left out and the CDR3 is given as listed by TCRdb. CDR3 protein: CATSRETRATGTGELLV. The chain recombines TRBV15 with TRBJ2-2; no DNA check was done on the table's D call, TRBD1. Germline CDR1 LNHNV, CDR2 YYDKDF (reference sequence). The CDR3 totals 17 residues, both ends included.

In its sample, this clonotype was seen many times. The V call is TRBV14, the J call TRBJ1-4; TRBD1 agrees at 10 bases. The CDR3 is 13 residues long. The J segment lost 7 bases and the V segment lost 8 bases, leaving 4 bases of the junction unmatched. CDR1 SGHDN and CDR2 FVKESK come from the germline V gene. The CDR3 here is CASSGQGIEKLFF. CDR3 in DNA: TGTGCCAGCTCGGGACAGGGGATTGAAAAACTGTTTTTT.

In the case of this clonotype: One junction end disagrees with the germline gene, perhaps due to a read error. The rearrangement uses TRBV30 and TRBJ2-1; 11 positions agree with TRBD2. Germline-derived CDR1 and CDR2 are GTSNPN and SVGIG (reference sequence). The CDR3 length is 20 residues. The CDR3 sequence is CAWSVGDRVGSGRDYDEQFF. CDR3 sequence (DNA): TGTGCCTGGAGTGTAGGGGACAGGGTTGGTAGCGGGAGGGACTACGATGAGCAGTTCTTC.

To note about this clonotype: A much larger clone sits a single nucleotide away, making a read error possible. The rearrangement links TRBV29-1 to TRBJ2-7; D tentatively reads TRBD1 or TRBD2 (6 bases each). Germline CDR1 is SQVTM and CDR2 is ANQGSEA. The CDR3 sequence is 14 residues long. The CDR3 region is CSVDRGGLSCEQYF. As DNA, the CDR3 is TGCAGCGTTGACAGGGGAGGATTATCCTGCGAGCAGTACTTC.

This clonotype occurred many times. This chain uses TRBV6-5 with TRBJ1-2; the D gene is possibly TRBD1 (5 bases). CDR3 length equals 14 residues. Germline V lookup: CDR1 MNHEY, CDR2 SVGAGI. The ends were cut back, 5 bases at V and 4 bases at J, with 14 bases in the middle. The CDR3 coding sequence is TGTGCCAGCAGTCCCGACCGGGACCGCTATGGCTACACCTTC. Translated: CASSPDRDRYGYTF.

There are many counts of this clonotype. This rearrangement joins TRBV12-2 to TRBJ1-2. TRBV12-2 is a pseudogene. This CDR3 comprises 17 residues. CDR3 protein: CASRPWKTPRKTYGYTF. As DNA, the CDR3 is TGTGCAAGTCGCCCATGGAAGACTCCACGAAAGACCTATGGCTACACCTTC.